A single sample gave rise to the 3 T cell receptor beta chains below, sequenced in a study of spatial heterogeneity in lung cancer (dated by TCRdb to the late 2010s). Library generation was performed with 5' RACE. Sequenced using a NextSeq 500. TCRdb reworked the public reads: Q25 trimming with fastp, MiXCR clone assembly, productive beta chains retained. Entries are consolidated by CDR3 protein sequence, retaining the most common genes and DNA. The sample includes tens of thousands of distinct CDR3 sequences, with around 8.6% observed a single time. The top ten hold less than 9% of the sample. What the time point label conveys for this sample: sample taken at primary tumor resection. TCR sequencing used whole RNA extracted from tumor and nontumor lung tissue, or from cryopreserved PBMC samples, without cell sorting. Sample: PBMCs, taken at surgery. Receptors originate from a male donor with early-stage non-small cell lung cancer.

This clonotype was recorded many times. This chain uses TRBV7-3 with TRBJ2-6; D is unresolved. V dropped 5 bases and J dropped 0 bases, with 8 bases sitting between them. This CDR3 region has 15 residues. Germline V gene lookup returns CDR1 SGHTA and CDR2 FQGTGA. The CDR3, as DNA: TGTGCCAGCAGCCCCCAGCTCTCTGGGGCCAACGTCCTGACTTTC. Amino acids: CASSPQLSGANVLTF.

The chain uses TRBV6-5 and TRBJ2-5, with D tentatively TRBD1 (6 bases). This CDR3 region has 13 residues. CDR1 MNHEY and CDR2 SVGAGI come from the germline V gene. V lost 6 bases and J 0 bases, leaving 8 bases between the germline ends. Written as DNA, the CDR3 is TGTGCCAGCAGGCAGGGGAACCAAGAGACCCAGTACTTC. Protein: CASRQGNQETQYF.

This chain links TRBV5-5 with TRBJ2-1; D is unresolved. Germline loops: CDR1 SGHKS, CDR2 YYEKEE (reference sequence). The CDR3 extends over 13 amino acids. Between the trimmed V and J ends, which lost 4 bases and 8 bases, there was a span of 13 bases. CDR3 DNA sequence: TGTGCCAGCAGCCCACGGCAGGCCGATGAGCAGTTCTTC. Protein: CASSPRQADEQFF.